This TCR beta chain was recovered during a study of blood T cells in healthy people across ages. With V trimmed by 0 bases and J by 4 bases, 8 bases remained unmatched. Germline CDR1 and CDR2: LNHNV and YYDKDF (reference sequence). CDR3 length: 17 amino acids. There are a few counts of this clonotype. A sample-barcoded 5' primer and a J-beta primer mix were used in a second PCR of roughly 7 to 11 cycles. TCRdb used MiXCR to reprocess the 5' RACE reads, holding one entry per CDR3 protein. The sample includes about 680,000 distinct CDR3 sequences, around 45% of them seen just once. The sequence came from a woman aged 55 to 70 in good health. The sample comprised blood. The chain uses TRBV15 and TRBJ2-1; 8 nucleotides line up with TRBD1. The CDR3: CATSREKTGATYNEQFF. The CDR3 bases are TGTGCCACCAGCAGAGAAAAGACAGGGGCGACGTACAATGAGCAGTTCTTC.